The 32 T cell receptor beta chains below were found in one sample sequenced in a study of CD8 T cells in Susac syndrome. It was with random hexamers that roughly 0.45 to 1 ug RNA was reverse transcribed. TCRdb called the immunoSEQ multiplex PCR reads again in MiXCR, with one record for every CDR3 protein. Counted here are some 96,000 distinct CDR3 sequences, around 96% occurring once; the ten biggest clones make up 0.25% to 0.35%. Sequences were obtained from CD8+ T cells from PBMCs. The source of these receptors is a human donor with Susac syndrome.

The V gene is TRBV23-1, the J gene TRBJ2-7, with D maybe TRBD1 (6 bases). TRBV23-1 is designated an ORF whose function remains uncertain. The CDR3 covers 16 residues. The V gene lost 4 bases and the J gene lost 2 bases, with 18 bases spanning the gap. The DNA for the CDR3 is TGCGCCAGCAGTCGCACCGCCGGGACATACCCCTACGAGCAGTACTTC. This encodes CASSRTAGTYPYEQYF.

The V call is TRBV29-1, the J call TRBJ2-7, with D possibly matching TRBD2 (5 bases). The CDR3 is 15 residues long. Germline CDR1 reads SQVTM; CDR2 reads ANQGSEA. V gave up 2 bases and J gave up 3 bases, with 17 bases separating them. The CDR3 reads CSVELPRADFYEQYF. CDR3 nucleotide sequence: TGCAGCGTTGAACTACCTAGGGCGGACTTCTACGAGCAGTACTTC.

In DNA, the CDR3 is TGCAGCGTTGGAAGGTACACTGAAGCTTTCTTT. Its translation: CSVGRYTEAFF. The chain recombines TRBV29-1 with TRBJ1-1; D unresolved. The length of the CDR3 is 11 residues. Trimming pared 4 bases from V and 3 bases from J, leaving 6 bases between. Germline lookup yields CDR1 SQVTM and CDR2 ANQGSEA.

This clonotype was picked up one time. V usage is TRBV21-1 and J usage is TRBJ2-7; TRBD1, the D gene given by the table, was not confirmed from the DNA. TRBV21-1 is labeled a pseudogene. The CDR3 extends over 13 amino acids. The CDR3 bases are TGTGCCAGCAGCAAAACCGGGACCTACGAGCAGTACTTC. It translates to CASSKTGTYEQYF.

This rearrangement joins TRBV25-1 to TRBJ2-3, with D possibly being TRBD2 (5 bases). Between the trimmed V and J ends, which lost 6 bases and 4 bases, there was a span of 14 bases. Germline assignment: CDR1 MGHDK and CDR2 SYGVNS. This CDR3 comprises 14 residues. CDR3 loop: CASSRPGGSDTQYF. The DNA of the CDR3 is TGTGCCAGCAGCCGTCCTGGAGGTTCAGATACGCAGTATTTT.

V usage is TRBV29-1 and J usage is TRBJ1-1; D is undetermined. V was clipped by 3 bases and J by 7 bases, with 18 bases between them. The CDR3 totals 14 residues. Germline V gene lookup returns CDR1 SQVTM and CDR2 ANQGSEA. The CDR3 DNA follows: TGCAGCGTTGACCCAAGCCCGTGGATCGATGAAGCTTTCTTT. This encodes CSVDPSPWIDEAFF. Filled out from reference TRBV29-1 and TRBJ1-1, the complete variable domain reads SAVISQKPSRDICQRGTSLTIQCQVDSQVTMMFWYRQQPGQSLTLIATANQGSEATYESGFVIDKFPISRPNLTFSTLTVSNMSPEDSSIYLCSVDPSPWIDEAFFGQGTRLTVV.

The rearrangement joins TRBV4-1 to TRBJ2-3, with D perhaps TRBD1 or TRBD2 (6 bases each). Per the germline V gene, CDR1 is MGHRA and CDR2 is YSYEKL. The CDR3 length is 19 residues. V lost 0 bases and J 2 bases, leaving 21 bases between the germline ends. This CDR3 reads CASSQEGGGEWAHTDTQYF. CDR3 nucleotides: TGCGCCAGCAGCCAAGAGGGGGGCGGAGAGTGGGCCCACACAGATACGCAGTATTTT.

The chain uses TRBV20-1 and TRBJ2-5; D unclear. CDR1 and CDR2 from the germline V gene are DFQATT and SNEGSKA (reference sequence). The V and J ends lost 1 base and 5 bases respectively, with 8 bases between them. This CDR3 is built from 12 residues. The CDR3 spells CSARAQEETQYF. The CDR3 coding sequence is TGCAGTGCTAGAGCCCAGGAGGAGACCCAGTACTTC.

V and J are TRBV20-1 and TRBJ2-7; TRBD1 or TRBD2 may be the D gene (6 bases each). This CDR3 spans 13 amino acids. The V gene's germline CDR1 is DFQATT and CDR2 SNEGSKA (reference sequence). Deletions cut 4 bases from V and 3 bases from J, with 13 bases between. This chain's CDR3 is CSATLGGDYEQYF. The CDR3, as DNA: TGCAGTGCTACCCTCGGGGGCGACTACGAGCAGTACTTC.

Only one count was recorded for this clonotype. The chain combines TRBV7-9 with TRBJ2-1; 7 nucleotides match TRBD1. CDR1 and CDR2 from the germline V gene are SEHNR and FQNEAQ (reference sequence). There are 16 residues in the CDR3. V trimming: 5 bases; J trimming: 7 bases; junction bases outside the gene matches: 14. The CDR3 nucleotides are TGTGCCAGCAGCAACGAACAGGGGCGAAAGGCAAATGAGCAGTTCTTC. This sequence encodes CASSNEQGRKANEQFF.

The rearrangement uses TRBV3-1 and TRBJ2-7, with 8 bases that match TRBD2. This CDR3 has 16 amino acids. Germline CDR1 reads LGHDT; CDR2 reads YNNKEL (reference sequence). With 4 bases clipped from V and 0 bases from J, the junction kept 8 bases outside the gene matches. The CDR3 DNA reads as TGTGCCAGCAGCCCCCGGGGCCTAGCGGGCTCCTACGAGCAGTACTTC. Protein: CASSPRGLAGSYEQYF.

The chain carries TRBV6-1 and TRBJ1-2; 8 positions agree with TRBD1. V was pared by 2 bases and J by 7 bases, with 6 bases of the junction left unmatched. The CDR3 covers 14 residues. Per germline, CDR1 MNHNS and CDR2 SASEGT. The CDR3 sequence: CASSEFRTGIGYTF. The CDR3 DNA is TGTGCCAGCAGTGAATTCCGGACAGGGATTGGCTACACCTTC.

The chain combines TRBV29-1 with TRBJ2-7, with D tentatively TRBD2 (6 bases). Germline lookup yields CDR1 SQVTM and CDR2 ANQGSEA. Trimming pared 4 bases from V and 5 bases from J, leaving 9 bases between. CDR3 size: 11 residues. The CDR3 nucleotides read TGCAGCGTTGGGGCGGGAAACGAGCAGTACTTC. Residues: CSVGAGNEQYF.

This chain connects TRBV6-1 to TRBJ2-7, with D hard to call. This CDR3 is 15 amino acids long. Trimming took 8 bases from V and 6 from J, leaving 23 bases between them. The germline gives CDR1 MNHNS, CDR2 SASEGT. CDR3 amino acids: CASSAHDSSRPEQYF. CDR3 nucleotide sequence: TGTGCCAGCTCGGCGCACGACTCCTCCCGTCCCGAGCAGTACTTC.

The J gene is TRBJ2-3, the V gene TRBV10-2; 8 bases line up with TRBD2. J was trimmed by 3 bases and V by 10 bases; bases with no gene match: 15. This CDR3 has 16 amino acids. Germline CDR1 WSHSY, CDR2 SAAADI. The CDR3 region is CATIVAGPRQTDTQYF. CDR3 in DNA: TGCGCCACGATTGTAGCGGGACCGAGACAAACAGATACGCAGTATTTT.

The CDR3 nucleotides are TGCAGCGTTGGACTAGGCGCCCTAACCTATGGCTACACCTTC. This encodes CSVGLGALTYGYTF. The chain combines TRBV29-1 with TRBJ1-2; D unclear. V was shortened by 4 bases and J by 4 bases, with 16 bases between the two germline ends. CDR3 length: 14 residues. Germline loops: CDR1 SQVTM, CDR2 ANQGSEA.

The V gene is TRBV5-4, the J gene TRBJ2-3; the D is unclear. The V gene's germline CDR1 is SGHNT and CDR2 YYREEE (reference sequence). The CDR3 totals 16 residues. Deletions cut 3 bases from V and 2 bases from J, with 16 bases between. CDR3 protein: CASSSPGSEYTDTQYF. DNA of the CDR3: TGTGCCAGCAGCTCACCTGGATCGGAATACACAGATACGCAGTATTTT.

V gene TRBV12-3 or TRBV12-4 combines with J gene TRBJ1-1, with TRBD1 as a possible D gene (5 bases). The CDR3 totals 14 residues. V dropped 5 bases and J dropped 11 bases, with 21 bases sitting between them. CDR3 sequence reads: CASSPHRDAMEAFF. DNA of the CDR3: TGTGCCAGCAGTCCCCATAGGGACGCAATGGAGGCTTTCTTT.

CDR3 loop: CATRGTGTGRSSYEQYF. Here the CDR3 DNA reads TGTGCCACCCGGGGCACAGGCACAGGGCGTTCTTCCTACGAGCAGTACTTC. The V gene is TRBV6-2 or TRBV6-3, the J gene TRBJ2-7, with D possibly TRBD1 on 6 matching bases. Per germline, CDR1 MNHEY and CDR2 SVGEGT. This CDR3 is built from 17 residues. Trimming pared 10 bases from V and 1 base from J, leaving 26 bases between.

The rearrangement joins TRBV11-2 to TRBJ2-7; no firm D call. In germline, CDR1 is SGHAT, CDR2 FQNNGV. The CDR3 is made up of 12 amino acids. V dropped 4 bases and J dropped 0 bases, with 4 bases sitting between them. The CDR3 is CASSYNSYEQYF. CDR3 nucleotides: TGTGCCAGCAGCTACAACTCCTACGAGCAGTACTTC.

CDR3 nucleotide sequence: TGCAGTGGCGGCCGCGGGAACACTGAAGCTTTCTTT. It codes for CSGGRGNTEAFF. V usage is TRBV20-1 and J usage is TRBJ1-1, with no clear D. The CDR3 is made up of 12 amino acids. Trimming stripped 7 bases from V and 1 base from J, with 10 bases between. Germline CDR1 and CDR2: DFQATT and SNEGSKA (reference sequence).

The CDR3 nucleotides read TGTGCCAGCAGCCAAGGGGCAGGGGGCCAGTTCTTC. Translating gives CASSQGAGGQFF. This chain joins TRBV4-2 and TRBJ2-1; 8 positions agree with TRBD1. The CDR3 consists of 12 residues. Trimming took 1 base from V and 13 from J; bases not matched to a gene: 3. Germline lookup yields CDR1 LGHNA and CDR2 YNFKEQ.

CDR3 DNA sequence: TGCAGCGTTACGGGACAGACGAACACTGAAGCTTTCTTT. Its translation is CSVTGQTNTEAFF. The V call is TRBV29-1, the J call TRBJ1-1; 7 nucleotides line up with TRBD1. The junction had 4 bases not matched to a gene; V was cut back by 5 bases and J by 1 base. The length of the CDR3 is 13 residues. The germline V gene encodes CDR1 SQVTM and CDR2 ANQGSEA.

This chain links TRBV7-9 with TRBJ2-5; no clear D gene. Trimming removed 4 bases from V and 1 base from J, with 10 bases in between. The CDR3 loop spans 14 amino acids. From germline, CDR1 is SEHNR and CDR2 FQNEAQ (reference sequence). CDR3 protein: CASSYVETQETQYF. Written as DNA, the CDR3 is TGTGCCAGCAGCTATGTAGAGACCCAAGAGACCCAGTACTTC.

The chain uses TRBV12-5 and TRBJ1-1; D uncertain. V gave up 3 bases and J gave up 3 bases, with 5 bases separating them. Germline V gene lookup returns CDR1 LGHNT and CDR2 FRNRAP. This CDR3 contains 12 residues. CDR3: CASGFGDTEAFF. In nucleotides, the CDR3 is TGTGCTAGTGGTTTTGGGGACACTGAAGCTTTCTTT.

The V and J genes are TRBV25-1 and TRBJ1-5; D call uncertain. In germline, CDR1 is MGHDK, CDR2 SYGVNS. This CDR3 comprises 14 residues. V lost 3 bases and J 3 bases, leaving 9 bases between the germline ends. The CDR3 region has the DNA TGTGCCAGCAGTGACTCGTCAGTCAATCAGCCCCAGCATTTT. Translation gives CASSDSSVNQPQHF.

This sequence joins TRBV9 and TRBJ1-5; tentatively, D is TRBD1 (5 bases). V lost 3 bases to trimming and J lost 4 bases, with 8 bases between them. Germline CDR1 and CDR2: SGDLS and YYNGEE. CDR3 length equals 13 residues. CDR3 in DNA: TGTGCCAGCAGCGAAGAGGGGAATCAGCCCCAGCATTTT. Its protein product is CASSEEGNQPQHF.

This chain joins TRBV4-2 and TRBJ1-3; D is unresolved. Deletions cut 0 bases from V and 2 bases from J, with 8 bases between. The CDR3 consists of 15 residues. CDR1 LGHNA and CDR2 YNFKEQ come from the germline V gene. CDR3 DNA: TGTGCCAGCAGCCAAGAGGGAGGACCTGGAAACACCATATATTTT. Translation gives CASSQEGGPGNTIYF.

The J gene is TRBJ2-5, the V gene TRBV4-1, with D unresolved. The CDR3 spans 11 residues. V gave up 5 bases and J gave up 5 bases, with 6 bases separating them. From germline, CDR1 is MGHRA and CDR2 YSYEKL. CDR3 in DNA: TGCGCCAGCAGCAGGGCCGAGACCCAGTACTTC. Protein sequence: CASSRAETQYF.

The chain employs TRBV29-1 and TRBJ2-7; D is unresolved. Trimming removed 0 bases from V and 0 bases from J, with 6 bases in between. CDR3 length equals 13 residues. Germline V gene data show CDR1 as SQVTM and CDR2 as ANQGSEA. CDR3 DNA sequence: TGCAGCGTTGAAGACCTCGACTCCTACGAGCAGTACTTC. Amino acids: CSVEDLDSYEQYF.

The V gene is TRBV11-2, the J gene TRBJ2-3, with no clear D. This CDR3 region has 15 residues. The germline V gene encodes CDR1 SGHAT and CDR2 FQNNGV. Deletions cut 0 bases from V and 5 bases from J, with 12 bases between. The CDR3, as DNA: TGTGCCAGCAGCTTAGATCCCCTAGTGGGAGATACGCAGTATTTT. Translation gives CASSLDPLVGDTQYF.

This clonotype occurred once. CDR3 sequence reads: CASSPQDLGSDTQYF. The CDR3 nucleotides are TGTGCCAGCAGCCCCCAGGACCTCGGATCAGATACGCAGTATTTT. V is TRBV7-3 and J is TRBJ2-3; D unresolved. Trimming cost V 5 bases and J 4 bases, with 16 bases left between them. CDR3 size: 15 residues. CDR1 is SGHTA, CDR2 FQGTGA, per germline.